The 27 T cell receptor beta chains reported below all come from one sample, sequenced in a study of CD8+ T cells in alopecia areata. Treatment noted: oral pan-JAK inhibitor, 5-10 mg twice daily. Sequencing relied on a cDNA template that was reverse transcribed from extracted RNA. Only in-frame clones appear in the TCRdb table, and some are missing; sequencing was by immunoSEQ multiplex PCR. The sample shows 250,000 to 350,000 clones, about 62% of them seen only once. The starting material was CD4+ T cells sorted from blood, obtained at week 52, from a patient treated with tofacitinib. The receptors derive from a human donor with alopecia areata.

V usage is TRBV7-9 and J usage is TRBJ2-7; either TRBD1 or TRBD2 may fit D (5 bases each). The CDR3 length is 16 residues. Germline-derived CDR1 and CDR2 are SEHNR and FQNEAQ (reference sequence). Trimming left V 0 bases short and J 7 bases short, with 19 bases between. The CDR3 region has the DNA TGTGCCAGCAGCTTAGCCAAGGGACCGGTAAAGATGGAGCAGTACTTC. Translating it yields CASSLAKGPVKMEQYF.

The chain combines TRBV6-5 with TRBJ2-2; D call uncertain. From germline, CDR1 is MNHEY and CDR2 SVGAGI. Trimming took 7 bases from V and 3 from J, leaving 12 bases between them. This CDR3 contains 14 residues. CDR3 amino acids: CASTHGRDTGELFF. The DNA of the CDR3 is TGTGCCAGCACCCATGGACGGGACACCGGGGAGCTGTTTTTT.

V usage is TRBV5-1 and J usage is TRBJ2-5, with D possibly being TRBD1 (6 bases). The J call may be wrong; the DNA end is better matched by TRBJ2-7. The CDR3 runs 13 residues. Germline values: CDR1 SGHRS, CDR2 YFSETQ. The CDR3 region is CASSFGQTYEQYF. CDR3 DNA: TGCGCCAGCAGCTTCGGACAGACCTACGAGCAGTACTTC.

The rearrangement uses TRBV7-9 and TRBJ2-7; D could derive from TRBD1 or TRBD2 (5 bases each). The germline CDR1 and CDR2 sequences are SEHNR and FQNEAQ (reference sequence). The V gene lost 5 bases and the J gene lost 5 bases, with 16 bases spanning the gap. The CDR3 is made up of 14 amino acids. As DNA, the CDR3 is TGTGCCAGCAGCGTTACGGGACCGACTGACGAGCAGTACTTC. It is translated as CASSVTGPTDEQYF.

The chain employs TRBV18 and TRBJ2-5, with 13 bases fitting TRBD2. The CDR3 extends over 14 amino acids. V was pared by 5 bases and J by 6 bases, with 3 bases of the junction left unmatched. Germline V gene lookup returns CDR1 KGHSH and CDR2 LQKENI. CDR3 region: CASSGLAGEQTQYF. The CDR3 DNA reads as TGTGCCAGCTCAGGACTAGCGGGGGAGCAGACCCAGTACTTC.

A word on this clone: Other DNA variants within this sample encode the same CDR3. The rearrangement joins TRBV9 to TRBJ1-1, with D possibly TRBD1 on 6 matching bases. Germline V gives CDR1 SGDLS, CDR2 YYNGEE. V lost 0 bases and J lost 4, with 10 bases in between. CDR3 length: 14 amino acids. CDR3: CASSVGRGGTEAFF. CDR3 DNA sequence: TGTGCCAGCAGCGTAGGCAGGGGAGGCACTGAAGCTTTCTTT.

V usage is TRBV5-4 and J usage is TRBJ2-3; D gene uncertain. Germline values: CDR1 SGHNT, CDR2 YYREEE (reference sequence). V gave up 4 bases and J gave up 7 bases, with 10 bases separating them. This CDR3 has 12 amino acids. In DNA, the CDR3 is TGTGCCAGCAGCATACCAGGATATACGCAGTATTTT. Protein sequence: CASSIPGYTQYF. The whole variable domain, remainder taken from reference TRBV5-4 and TRBJ2-3, is ETGVTQSPTHLIKTRGQQVTLRCSSQSGHNTVSWYQQALGQGPQFIFQYYREEENGRGNFPPRFSGLQFPNYSSELNVNALELDDSALYLCASSIPGYTQYFGPGTRLTVL.

This clone has a handful of counts. The chain has TRBV11-2 and TRBJ2-2, with no clear D. Germline V CDR1 and CDR2: SGHAT, FQNNGV. The V gene lost 2 bases and the J gene lost 6 bases, with 7 bases spanning the gap. CDR3 length: 13 amino acids. The CDR3 spells CASSLRFSGELFF. The CDR3 region has the DNA TGTGCCAGCAGCTTACGGTTTTCCGGGGAGCTGTTTTTT.

V is TRBV30 and J is TRBJ1-5; D remains unclear. Deletions cut 2 bases from V and 6 bases from J, with 8 bases between. This CDR3 has 12 residues. In germline, CDR1 is GTSNPN, CDR2 SVGIG (reference sequence). CDR3 sequence (DNA): TGTGCCTGGAGTCATCAGGTTCAGCCCCAGCATTTT. Amino acid sequence: CAWSHQVQPQHF.

The chain couples TRBV19 to TRBJ2-1; 8 nucleotides line up with TRBD2. The CDR3 totals 15 residues. Germline V gives CDR1 LNHDA, CDR2 SQIVND (reference sequence). V lost 7 bases and J lost 4; bases outside the gene matches: 9. CDR3 sequence: CASTPASGGYNEQFF. The CDR3 DNA is TGTGCCAGTACCCCGGCCAGCGGGGGATACAATGAGCAGTTCTTC.

Note on this clone: Other DNA sequences in this sample translate to the same CDR3. This chain links TRBV9 with TRBJ1-5; no definite D call. The V and J ends lost 2 bases and 0 bases respectively, with 9 bases between them. The germline V gene encodes CDR1 SGDLS and CDR2 YYNGEE. The CDR3 contains 15 residues. CDR3 nucleotides: TGTGCCAGCAGCGTCCTCGGGGATAGCAATCAGCCCCAGCATTTT. It yields the protein CASSVLGDSNQPQHF.

This clone was observed a handful of times. The chain joins TRBV29-1 to TRBJ2-3; either TRBD1 or TRBD2 may fit D (5 bases each). The CDR3 runs to 16 residues. Germline V gives CDR1 SQVTM, CDR2 ANQGSEA. V lost 4 bases and J 1 base, leaving 18 bases between the germline ends. CDR3 loop: CSVGPREGYGTDTQYF. CDR3 nucleotides: TGCAGCGTTGGCCCACGAGAGGGGTACGGCACAGATACGCAGTATTTT.

The rearrangement uses TRBV29-1 and TRBJ1-5; weak D call: TRBD1 (5 bases). CDR1 is SQVTM and CDR2 is ANQGSEA in the germline V gene. V was clipped by 6 bases and J by 3 bases, with 9 bases between them. This CDR3 has 12 residues. CDR3: CSVRDHNQPQHF. CDR3 nucleotides: TGCAGCGTCAGGGACCACAATCAGCCCCAGCATTTT.

J is TRBJ2-1 and V is TRBV9, with TRBD1 matching over 11 bases. The CDR3 covers 17 residues. V lost 2 bases to trimming and J lost 0 bases; unmatched junction nucleotides: 4. Germline V CDR1 and CDR2: SGDLS, YYNGEE. CDR3 amino acids: CASSVGGTGGSYNEQFF. DNA for the CDR3: TGTGCCAGCAGCGTTGGCGGGACAGGGGGCTCCTACAATGAGCAGTTCTTC.

V is TRBV30 and J is TRBJ2-1; D possibly uses TRBD1 or TRBD2 (5 bases each). The CDR3 is 14 residues long. CDR1 GTSNPN and CDR2 SVGIG come from the germline V gene (reference sequence). V shed 5 bases and J shed 0 bases, with 11 bases lying between them. CDR3 in DNA: TGTGCCTGGGGAGCGGACACCTCCTACAATGAGCAGTTCTTC. As protein: CAWGADTSYNEQFF.

Turning to this clone: The same CDR3 also results from other DNA sequences found in this sample. V is TRBV7-3 and J is TRBJ2-5; perhaps D is TRBD1 or TRBD2 (6 bases each). CDR3 size: 13 residues. Trimming shortened V by 5 bases and J by 1 base, and 8 bases separated the two germline ends. Per the germline V gene, CDR1 is SGHTA and CDR2 is FQGTGA. CDR3 loop: CASSPGAQETQYF. As DNA, the CDR3 is TGTGCCAGCAGCCCGGGGGCCCAAGAGACCCAGTACTTC.

The chain recombines TRBV29-1 with TRBJ2-2; possible D gene TRBD1, 6 bases. CDR3 length equals 13 residues. V shed 6 bases and J shed 4 bases, with 12 bases lying between them. The germline CDR1 and CDR2 sequences are SQVTM and ANQGSEA. The CDR3 region is CSVGQFSTGELFF. The CDR3 DNA sequence: TGCAGCGTCGGACAGTTCAGCACCGGGGAGCTGTTTTTT.

Only a few counts were recorded for this clone. The rearrangement links TRBV5-1 to TRBJ1-4; 9 positions match TRBD1. With V trimmed by 4 bases and J by 8 bases, 9 bases remained unmatched. Germline CDR1 SGHRS, CDR2 YFSETQ. CDR3 length: 15 amino acids. This CDR3 reads CASSVSGTGIEKLFF. CDR3 nucleotides: TGCGCCAGCAGCGTATCCGGGACAGGGATCGAAAAACTGTTTTTT.

The genes are TRBV25-1 and TRBJ2-3, with a possible D match to TRBD2 (5 bases). CDR1 and CDR2 from the germline V gene are MGHDK and SYGVNS. The V end lost 6 bases, the J end lost 2 bases, and 6 bases lay between the germline ends. The CDR3 runs to 12 residues. DNA for the CDR3: TGTGCCAGCAGGGGAGTCACAGATACGCAGTATTTT. Protein product: CASRGVTDTQYF. Full variable domain (missing parts from reference TRBV25-1 and TRBJ2-3): EADIYQTPRYLVIGTGKKITLECSQTMGHDKMYWYQQDPGMELHLIHYSYGVNSTEKGDLSSESTVSRIRTEHFPLTLESARPSHTSQYLCASRGVTDTQYFGPGTRLTVL.

This clone was seen a few times. CDR3 protein: CAWSVERYYTEAFF. The CDR3 nucleotides read TGTGCCTGGAGTGTGGAAAGGTATTACACTGAAGCTTTCTTT. The chain recombines TRBV30 with TRBJ1-1; D is uncertain. Germline CDR1 is GTSNPN and CDR2 is SVGIG (reference sequence). The V gene lost 0 bases and the J gene lost 3 bases, with 11 bases spanning the gap. CDR3 size: 14 residues.

This sequence joins TRBV2 and TRBJ1-2, with TRBD1 as a possible D gene (6 bases). This CDR3 comprises 14 residues. CDR1 SNHLY and CDR2 FYNNEI come from the germline V gene. V was clipped by 0 bases and J by 4 bases, with 9 bases between them. CDR3 DNA sequence: TGTGCCAGCAGTGAAGCGGGGGCAGGCTATGGCTACACCTTC. Translated, it gives CASSEAGAGYGYTF.

This sequence joins TRBV10-3 and TRBJ1-5, with 7 bases matching TRBD1. The CDR3 sequence is 12 residues long. Germline values: CDR1 ENHRY, CDR2 SYGVKD. J lost 7 bases, V lost 3 bases, and 0 bases had no gene match. The CDR3 bases are TGTGCCATCAGTGAACAGGGGCAGCCCCAGCATTTT. It translates to CAISEQGQPQHF.

The V call is TRBV29-1, the J call TRBJ2-5, with 7 positions matching TRBD1. J was trimmed by 1 base and V by 7 bases; bases with no gene match: 3. The CDR3 sequence is 12 residues long. CDR1 is SQVTM and CDR2 is ANQGSEA in the germline V gene. CDR3 in DNA: TGCAGCGCCTCAGGGGGCCAAGAGACCCAGTACTTC. Translation: CSASGGQETQYF.

The genes are TRBV10-3 and TRBJ1-5, with D uncertain. The CDR3 runs 13 residues. The germline CDR1 and CDR2 sequences are ENHRY and SYGVKD. Between the trimmed V and J ends, which lost 3 bases and 3 bases, there was a span of 6 bases. The CDR3 region is CAISEQFNQPQHF. The CDR3 nucleotides are TGTGCCATCAGTGAACAGTTCAATCAGCCCCAGCATTTT.

The V gene is TRBV30, the J gene TRBJ1-5; 7 nucleotides align to TRBD1. The germline gives CDR1 GTSNPN, CDR2 SVGIG (reference sequence). CDR3 size: 15 residues. J gave up 5 bases and V 2 bases, and 9 bases lay outside the gene matches. The CDR3 loop reads CAWSPRTGAHQPQHF. The CDR3 bases are TGTGCCTGGAGTCCTCGTACAGGGGCCCATCAGCCCCAGCATTTT.

Only one count was recorded for this clone. V is TRBV9 and J is TRBJ2-2; D assignment may be TRBD1 or TRBD2 (6 bases each). Trimming removed 0 bases at V and 5 bases at J, with 11 bases between. The V gene's germline CDR1 is SGDLS and CDR2 YYNGEE. This CDR3 region has 15 residues. CDR3 nucleotides: TGTGCCAGCAGCGTAGCGTCGGGGGCGACCGGGGAGCTGTTTTTT. Its translation is CASSVASGATGELFF.

This clone was recorded a few times. This rearrangement joins TRBV5-1 to TRBJ2-2, with 9 bases that match TRBD1. The V gene's germline CDR1 is SGHRS and CDR2 YFSETQ. V lost 4 bases to trimming and J lost 4 bases; unmatched junction nucleotides: 5. The CDR3 runs 15 residues. CDR3 DNA: TGCGCCAGCAGCAGGGACAGGGTCGGCACCGGGGAGCTGTTTTTT. This encodes CASSRDRVGTGELFF.